The source of this T cell receptor (beta chain) is a study of blood T cell repertoires in COVID-19. Study details: COVID-19 samples from acute and convalescent phases originated in the United States, Italy and Spain. T cells, B-cell-depleted T cells, or PBMCs provided the cDNA or gDNA that served as material.

Trimming took 6 bases from V and 7 from J, leaving 10 bases between them. The CDR3 runs 13 residues. CDR1 and CDR2 (germline): MNHEY, SMNVEV (reference sequence). Original processing notes: Amplification of reference gene primers was used by the study to estimate nucleated cell counts. This table comes from immunoSEQ multiplex PCR, and its TCRdb copy is limited to in-frame clones, with some not included. The V and J calls and clone size were taken over from that table, and D and trimming were inferred from the DNA. The sample shows approximately 310,000 clones, around 87% of them seen only once. The sequence was collected from a woman between 50 and 59 years old who had recovered from COVID-19. The sample was peripheral blood. This sequence joins TRBV27 and TRBJ1-6; D uncertain. CDR3 nucleotides: TGTGCCAGCAGCAAGATAGAAAATTCACCCCTCCACTTT. It yields the protein CASSKIENSPLHF.